This T cell receptor beta chain was captured by sequencing in a study of shared clonotypes between healthy human individuals. Study-wide background: Samples came from a couple of female and three male donors aged 18 to 49. Findings of the study overall: Donors were few, which limited the genetic and exposure-history diversity represented. Among non-shared clonotypes, generation probabilities were lower than among those shared by all four donors.

CD45RO negativity and positive selection for CCR7 defined naive CD8 cells, a population that excluded terminally differentiated effector memory CD45RA+ cells. The CDR3 covers 14 residues. Germline CDR1 SEHNR, CDR2 FQNEAQ (reference sequence). About this clone itself: Its antigen is as yet unknown.

Splitting of each subset's genomic DNA was done evenly across several immunoSEQ plates. The assay was immunoSEQ multiplex PCR, and TCRdb's table has in-frame clones only and misses some. The table includes more than 2 million clones, about 95% detected once. The rearrangement joins TRBV7-9 to TRBJ2-5, with unresolved D. The end of the DNA fits TRBJ2-7 better, so the J call may be wrong. This sequence originates from a man younger than 35 in good health. The sample consisted of naive CD8+ T cells sorted from blood. CDR3 amino acids: CASSPVGLAYEQYF. CDR3 coding DNA: TGTGCCAGCAGCCCGGTGGGCTTGGCCTACGAGCAGTACTTC.